These 25 T cell receptor beta chains were all obtained from the same sample, sequenced in a study of blood T cell repertoires in COVID-19. Profiling relied on immunoSEQ multiplex PCR, and the TCRdb table lists in-frame clones only, not all of them. In the table there are about 23,000 clones, more than 75% of which are singletons. Input material: peripheral blood. The origin of the receptors is a woman of 80 years or more with acute or convalescent COVID-19.

The gene calls are TRBV4-3 and TRBJ2-3; 7 nucleotides align to TRBD1. V shed 3 bases and J 2 bases; nucleotides not matched to a gene: 5. The CDR3 extends over 15 amino acids. Germline V gene lookup returns CDR1 LGHNA and CDR2 YSLEER. The CDR3 sequence: CASSHYRGYTDTQYF. The CDR3 nucleotides are TGCGCCAGCAGCCACTACAGGGGATACACAGATACGCAGTATTTT.

V and J are TRBV2 and TRBJ2-5; D is perhaps TRBD1 (5 bases). This CDR3 contains 14 residues. Germline values: CDR1 SNHLY, CDR2 FYNNEI. Trimming removed 6 bases from V and 5 bases from J, with 16 bases in between. The CDR3 DNA follows: TGTGCCAGCAGCCGCAGGGATCTGGGGGAGACCCAGTACTTC. It specifies CASSRRDLGETQYF. The variable domain in full, completed from reference TRBV2 and TRBJ2-5, reads EPEVTQTPSHQVTQMGQEVILRCVPISNHLYFYWYRQILGQKVEFLVSFYNNEISEKSEIFDDQFSVERPDGSNFTLKIRSTKLEDSAMYFCASSRRDLGETQYFGPGTRLLVL.

The chain joins TRBV7-2 to TRBJ2-1; D is ambiguous. This CDR3 contains 15 residues. V gave up 5 bases and J gave up 7 bases, with 18 bases separating them. The germline gives CDR1 SGHTA, CDR2 FQGNSA. CDR3 loop: CASSLRPTTGNEQFF. The CDR3 coding sequence is TGTGCCAGCAGCCTCAGACCCACGACGGGTAATGAGCAGTTCTTC.

The CDR3 spells CATSGTSNGGSNQPQHF. The CDR3 DNA sequence: TGTGCCACCAGTGGGACCTCAAACGGAGGGAGCAATCAGCCCCAGCATTTT. The chain has TRBV24-1 and TRBJ1-5, with D unresolved. The CDR3 has 17 amino acids. The V and J ends lost 5 bases and 1 base respectively, with 17 bases between them. Germline CDR1 reads KGHDR; CDR2 reads SFDVKD.

A few counts support this clone. The chain carries TRBV4-1 and TRBJ1-1; TRBD1 matches 9 bases. Germline CDR1 reads MGHRA; CDR2 reads YSYEKL. The CDR3 loop spans 18 amino acids. After removal of 3 bases from V and 8 bases from J, the junction contained 19 bases not matched to a gene. CDR3 coding DNA: TGCGCCAGCAGCCACCCTGCCCGGGACAGGGTTTCGGATGGGGAAGCTTTCTTT. Its translation is CASSHPARDRVSDGEAFF.

The rearrangement links TRBV9 to TRBJ1-4, with 7 positions matching TRBD1. The V gene's germline CDR1 is SGDLS and CDR2 YYNGEE. The CDR3 sequence is 16 residues long. The V gene end was trimmed by 4 bases and the J gene end by 1 base; junction bases not matched to a gene: 7. CDR3 bases: TGTGCCAGCAGCCCGAGACAGGGAAGAACTAATGAAAAACTGTTTTTT. Its translation: CASSPRQGRTNEKLFF.

The chain combines TRBV30 with TRBJ2-5, with D unresolved. There are 13 residues in the CDR3. Germline CDR1 is GTSNPN and CDR2 is SVGIG (reference sequence). The ends were cut back, 0 bases at V and 5 bases at J, with 10 bases in the middle. In DNA, the CDR3 is TGTGCCTGGAGTGTACTACGAGCGGAGACCCAGTACTTC. This codes for CAWSVLRAETQYF.

The gene calls are TRBV24-1 and TRBJ1-6, with D perhaps matching TRBD1 (5 bases). There are 13 residues in the CDR3. Germline V gene data show CDR1 as KGHDR and CDR2 as SFDVKD. Trimming stripped 3 bases from V and 13 bases from J, with 12 bases between. Here the CDR3 reads CATSDLGANPLHF. The CDR3 region has the DNA TGTGCCACCAGTGATCTTGGGGCAAACCCCCTCCACTTT.

This clone showed up just once. The chain uses TRBV30 and TRBJ2-1, with D hard to call. The germline V gene encodes CDR1 GTSNPN and CDR2 SVGIG (reference sequence). V was pared by 0 bases and J by 7 bases, with 7 bases between. The length of the CDR3 is 12 residues. DNA for the CDR3: TGTGCCTGGAGTGTCGGTCCAAATGAGCAGTTCTTC. Translating gives CAWSVGPNEQFF.

The chain combines TRBV10-3 with TRBJ1-1, with TRBD1 as a possible D gene (5 bases). This CDR3 has 16 amino acids. V lost 6 bases, J lost 1 base, and 18 bases lay in between. CDR1 and CDR2 from the germline V gene are ENHRY and SYGVKD. CDR3 nucleotides: TGTGCCATCAGGAAGACAGTAGGATATGAGAACACTGAAGCTTTCTTT. It specifies CAIRKTVGYENTEAFF.

The V and J genes are TRBV19 and TRBJ1-2, with a weak D call TRBD1 (5 bases). The CDR3 covers 16 residues. V lost 3 bases to trimming and J lost 1 base, with 15 bases between them. In germline, CDR1 is LNHDA, CDR2 SQIVND (reference sequence). CDR3 nucleotide sequence: TGTGCCAGTAGTATCACAGGAGAGGCCTATAACTATGGCTACACCTTC. The encoded protein is CASSITGEAYNYGYTF.

This sequence joins TRBV7-2 and TRBJ1-1; tentative D call: TRBD1 (5 bases). CDR1 is SGHTA, CDR2 FQGNSA, per germline. The V and J ends lost 3 bases and 1 base respectively, with 21 bases between them. The CDR3 has 18 residues. DNA of the CDR3: TGTGCCAGCAGCTTTTTTGGGGCGGTCCGCAATGGGAACACTGAAGCTTTCTTT. Translating gives CASSFFGAVRNGNTEAFF. The whole variable domain, remainder taken from reference TRBV7-2 and TRBJ1-1, is GAGVSQSPSNKVTEKGKDVELRCDPISGHTALYWYRQSLGQGLEFLIYFQGNSAPDKSGLPSDRFSAERTGGSVSTLTIQRTQQEDSAVYLCASSFFGAVRNGNTEAFFGQGTRLTVV.

The chain combines TRBV7-2 with TRBJ1-1; D may be TRBD1 (5 bases). V lost 5 bases to trimming and J lost 5 bases, with 15 bases between them. Germline values: CDR1 SGHTA, CDR2 FQGNSA. The CDR3 is 14 amino acids. The CDR3 DNA is TGTGCCAGCAGCGTACGGGGCGGGGGAACTGAAGCTTTCTTT. Its translation: CASSVRGGGTEAFF.

CDR3 sequence: CASSRRGVTGELFF. In DNA, the CDR3 is TGTGCCAGCAGCCGACGCGGAGTCACCGGGGAGCTGTTTTTT. This sequence joins TRBV6-5 and TRBJ2-2; D is unclear. The CDR3 contains 14 residues. Germline V gene data show CDR1 as MNHEY and CDR2 as SVGAGI. Deletions cut 6 bases from V and 4 bases from J, with 12 bases between.

The chain uses TRBV15 and TRBJ1-2, with D possibly TRBD1 on 6 matching bases. The ends were cut back, 6 bases at V and 6 bases at J, with 26 bases in the middle. From germline, CDR1 is LNHNV and CDR2 YYDKDF (reference sequence). CDR3 length equals 17 residues. In DNA form, the CDR3 reads TGTGCCACCAGTCTTAAGGCAGGGGCCCCAGGGTTAGATGGCTACACCTTC. It yields the protein CATSLKAGAPGLDGYTF.

The chain combines TRBV18 with TRBJ1-4; TRBD1 is a possible D gene (6 bases). The V end lost 4 bases, the J end lost 3 bases, and 12 bases lay between the germline ends. The CDR3 is 15 amino acids. Germline CDR1 and CDR2: KGHSH and LQKENI. The CDR3 loop is CASSQLQGSNEKLFF. The CDR3 DNA follows: TGTGCCAGCTCACAACTCCAGGGGTCTAATGAAAAACTGTTTTTT.

The V gene is TRBV27, the J gene TRBJ1-1; 9 bases fit TRBD1. Germline V gene sequence: CDR1 MNHEY, CDR2 SMNVEV (reference sequence). The CDR3 spans 15 residues. V gave up 5 bases and J gave up 4 bases; unmatched junction bases: 8. DNA for the CDR3: TGTGCCAGCAGTCCGTGGGACAGGGTCGGCACTGAAGCTTTCTTT. Translating gives CASSPWDRVGTEAFF.

The V and J genes are TRBV25-1 and TRBJ2-1; the match to TRBD1 covers 8 bases. V was clipped by 5 bases and J by 2 bases; unmatched bases: 5. Germline CDR1 MGHDK, CDR2 SYGVNS. The CDR3 totals 15 residues. The CDR3 reads CASSPPDRAYNEQFF. The DNA of the CDR3 is TGTGCCAGCAGTCCCCCGGACAGGGCCTACAATGAGCAGTTCTTC.

This sequence joins TRBV4-3 and TRBJ1-4, with 7 bases lining up with TRBD1. From germline, CDR1 is LGHNA and CDR2 YSLEER. This CDR3 has 14 residues. V was pared by 3 bases and J by 8 bases, with 6 bases of the junction left unmatched. The CDR3 reads CASSQGQSREKLFF. In nucleotides, the CDR3 is TGCGCCAGCAGCCAGGGACAGTCTCGGGAAAAACTGTTTTTT.

The J gene is TRBJ2-7, the V gene TRBV30, with D possibly TRBD2 on 6 matching bases. The CDR3 loop spans 14 amino acids. The V gene lost 2 bases and the J gene lost 1 base, with 12 bases spanning the gap. The germline gives CDR1 GTSNPN, CDR2 SVGIG (reference sequence). The CDR3 loop is CAWSKGGGSYEQYF. For the CDR3, the DNA is TGTGCCTGGAGTAAGGGAGGCGGATCCTACGAGCAGTACTTC. The whole variable domain, filled in from reference TRBV30 and TRBJ2-7, reads SQTIHQWPATLVQPVGSPLSLECTVEGTSNPNLYWYRQAAGRGLQLLFYSVGIGQISSEVPQNLSASRPQDRQFILSSKKLLLSDSGFYLCAWSKGGGSYEQYFGPGTRLTVT.

This clone came up once. V and J are TRBV7-2 and TRBJ2-3; 9 bases agree with TRBD2. Germline V lookup: CDR1 SGHTA, CDR2 FQGNSA. The CDR3 loop spans 16 amino acids. J lost 3 bases, V lost 4 bases, and 8 bases had no gene match. The CDR3 sequence: CASSWRRAGGTDTQYF. The CDR3 DNA is TGTGCCAGCAGCTGGAGGAGGGCGGGAGGGACAGATACGCAGTATTTT.

The chain combines TRBV11-2 with TRBJ2-4; D unresolved. In germline, CDR1 is SGHAT, CDR2 FQNNGV. V dropped 3 bases and J dropped 0 bases, with 3 bases sitting between them. The CDR3 consists of 13 residues. The CDR3 spells CASSFLAKNIQYF. The CDR3 coding sequence is TGTGCCAGCAGCTTCCTAGCCAAAAACATTCAGTACTTC.

This clone was seen a handful of times. The J gene is TRBJ1-1, the V gene TRBV4-3, with a tentative D call TRBD1 (6 bases). The length of the CDR3 is 13 residues. The germline gives CDR1 LGHNA, CDR2 YSLEER. With 0 bases removed from V and 6 bases from J, the gap between germline ends came to 8 bases. CDR3 DNA: TGCGCCAGCAGCCAAGAGACAGGCGCTGAAGCTTTCTTT. Translated: CASSQETGAEAFF.

This chain connects TRBV2 to TRBJ2-1; 7 nucleotides align to TRBD2. With V trimmed by 5 bases and J by 8 bases, 6 bases remained unmatched. Per the germline V gene, CDR1 is SNHLY and CDR2 is FYNNEI. This CDR3 region has 13 residues. The CDR3 here is CASSQTSFDEQFF. In DNA form, the CDR3 reads TGTGCCAGCAGTCAGACTAGCTTCGATGAGCAGTTCTTC.

In DNA, the CDR3 is TGTGCCAGCTCACTTCACAGGGACGAAGAGCAGTTCTTC. Its protein is CASSLHRDEEQFF. V gene TRBV6-1 combines with J gene TRBJ2-1; possibly TRBD1 for D (6 bases). Deletions cut 8 bases from V and 10 bases from J, with 18 bases between. The V gene's germline CDR1 is MNHNS and CDR2 SASEGT. CDR3 length: 13 amino acids.